This is a list of T cell receptor beta chains from one sample in a study of neurological immune-mediated disorders. A single record per CDR3 protein comes from TCRdb applying MiXCR to the 5' RACE reads. The sample includes tens of thousands of distinct CDR3 sequences, 5% to 5.5% seen only once; the top ten take less than 2.5%. Sequenced: PBMCs. The origin of the receptors is a woman aged 25 to 45 with multiple sclerosis. Each CDR3 is given with its conserved first and last residue. D genes are given only for firm matches. Only part of the rows carry a size: once, few, many, or a class if the clone is expanded.

>-|TRBV5-1|many|TRBJ2-2|16
TGCGCCAGCAGCTTGGATCTCCCGACGGTCACCGGGGAGCTGTTTTTT
CASSLDLPTVTGELFF
>-|TRBV15|-|TRBJ2-1|11
TGTGCCACCACTTCCCACAATGAGCAGTTCTTC
CATTSHNEQFF
>TRBD1|TRBV10-3|many|TRBJ2-5|13
TGTGCCATCCGGGACAGGGGGCGAGAGACCCAGTACTTC
CAIRDRGRETQYF
>-|TRBV28|-|TRBJ2-1|14
TGTGCCACCGCGTGGGGCAGCATCTACAATGAGCAGTTCTTC
CATAWGSIYNEQFF
>-|TRBV20-1|few|TRBJ2-5|14
TGCAGTGCTAGAGCAGGTAGCAGGGGAGAGACCCAGTACTTC
CSARAGSRGETQYF
>TRBD1|TRBV4-1|many|TRBJ1-5|15
TGCGCCAGCAGCCAACAGGGGCAGGGGGTTCAGCCCCAGCATTTT
CASSQQGQGVQPQHF
>-|TRBV20-1|many|TRBJ2-3|14
TGCAGTGCTCGGGTCAGAGAGGGGGTGGATCCGCAGTATTTT
CSARVREGVDPQYF
>-|TRBV4-1|many|TRBJ1-2|14
TGCGCCAGCAGTTCCGGGGGGCGTAACTATGGCTACACCTTC
CASSSGGRNYGYTF
>-|TRBV7-2|many|TRBJ2-3|13
TGTGCCAGCAGCTTAGATCCGGGGTCCACGCAGTATTTT
CASSLDPGSTQYF
>TRBD2|TRBV7-2|many|TRBJ2-1|17
TGTGCCAGCAGCTTAGCGGTGGCGGGAGGGAGCTACAATGAGCAGTTCTTC
CASSLAVAGGSYNEQFF
>TRBD2|TRBV5-1|many|TRBJ2-3|19
TGCGCCAGCAGCCTTTGGGGCCTAGCGGGGGGGCGAGGCACAGATACGCAGTATTTT
CASSLWGLAGGRGTDTQYF
>-|TRBV20-1|-|TRBJ2-5|11
TGCAGTGCTAACAGCCAAGAGACCCAGTACTTC
CSANSQETQYF
>-|TRBV7-9|few|TRBJ2-1|12
TGTGCCAGCAGCTTCTATGGTTATGAGCAGTTCTTC
CASSFYGYEQFF
>-|TRBV5-6|many|TRBJ2-5|13
TGTGCCAGCAGCTTGATACGGAAAGAGACCCAGTACTTC
CASSLIRKETQYF
>TRBD1|TRBV5-1|many|TRBJ1-4|15
TGCGCCAGCAGCACGGACAGGGCCAACGGTGAAAAACTGTTTTTT
CASSTDRANGEKLFF
>-|TRBV4-1|many|TRBJ2-1|17
TGCGCCAGCAGCCAAGACTTGGTTGGGCAGGGATACAATGAGCAGTTCTTC
CASSQDLVGQGYNEQFF
>-|TRBV3-1|few|TRBJ1-2|14
TGTGCCAGCAGCCGTGAAGGGATGGGTAATGGCTACACCTTC
CASSREGMGNGYTF
>-|TRBV19|many|TRBJ1-6|14
TGTGCCAGCCGGGACCGCTCCTATAATTCACCCCTCCACTTT
CASRDRSYNSPLHF
>-|TRBV5-1|many|TRBJ1-1|13
TGCGCCAGCAGCAACCGACCGGGGACTGAAGCTTTCTTT
CASSNRPGTEAFF
>TRBD2|TRBV3-1|many|TRBJ2-1|17
TGTGCCAGCAGCCAAGATCGCGGGGGGCTCTCCTACAATGAGCAGTTCTTC
CASSQDRGGLSYNEQFF
>-|TRBV10-2|many|TRBJ1-1|16
TGCGCCAGCAGTGCCCCCCCGGGGTACTTGAACACTGAAGCTTTCTTT
CASSAPPGYLNTEAFF
>-|TRBV7-6|many|TRBJ2-1|13
TGTGCCAGCAGCTTAGGAGCTAGCGCACAGCAGTTCTTC
CASSLGASAQQFF
>-|TRBV15|many|TRBJ2-2|14
TGTGCCACCAGCAGAGATAGAAACACCGGGGAGCTGTTTTTT
CATSRDRNTGELFF
>TRBD1|TRBV28|many|TRBJ1-1|15
TGTGCCGGCAAGTCCCTACTCACAGGGGACACTGAAGCTTTCTTT
CAGKSLLTGDTEAFF
>TRBD1|TRBV4-1|many|TRBJ2-1|15
TGCGCCAGCAGCCTTGTATGGACAGGGGACAATGAGCAGTTCTTC
CASSLVWTGDNEQFF
>-|TRBV5-1|many|TRBJ1-1|14
TGCGCCAGCACCCCCCTGGGGGGTAGCACTGAAGCTTTCTTT
CASTPLGGSTEAFF
>TRBD2|TRBV20-1|many|TRBJ2-3|16
TGCAGTGCTAGGGGGGGAGCGGGAGGGCCTGGAGATACGCAGTATTTT
CSARGGAGGPGDTQYF
>-|TRBV5-1|many|TRBJ1-2|13
TGCGCCAGCAGCTTGGAGGGTAACTATGGCTACACCTTC
CASSLEGNYGYTF
>-|TRBV12-3/TRBV12-4|few|TRBJ2-3|16
TGTGCCAGCAGTTTGTGGGGCCCCGGGGGCCCAGATACGCAGTATTTT
CASSLWGPGGPDTQYF